Many counts were recorded for the clone carrying this T cell receptor beta chain. Its antigen is unidentified. Trimming took off 5 bases at V and 6 bases at J, with 11 bases between the two ends. CDR3 length: 13 amino acids. Germline V gene sequence: CDR1 SGHVS, CDR2 FNYEAQ. This sample is part of a study of early T cells in non-severe SARS-CoV-2 infection. Study at large: Sequencing targeted bulk RNA from unsorted whole blood, leaving chains unpaired. Study-level results: Sequences matched to VDJdb favored anti-spike CD8 responses, while private and CD4 specificities were missed.

Tagging with unique molecular identifiers was applied to individual cDNA molecules. A single record per CDR3 protein comes from TCRdb applying MiXCR to the 5' RACE reads. The sample holds 75,000 to 80,000 distinct CDR3 sequences, about 15% seen once. The sequence was obtained from an adult who was a healthcare worker with PCR-confirmed SARS-CoV-2 infection or an uninfected control (not recorded which). Sequencing input: whole blood. This sequence joins TRBV7-6 and TRBJ2-1; no clear D. The CDR3 DNA reads TGTGCCAGCAGCCCCCCTCCGGGCAATGAGCAGTTCTTC. As protein: CASSPPPGNEQFF.